This T cell receptor beta chain emerged from a study of blood T cell repertoires in COVID-19. Study information: Sites in the United States, Italy and Spain provided acute and convalescent COVID-19 samples. Nucleic acid was either cDNA or gDNA, and it came from T cells, B-cell-depleted T cells, or PBMCs.

CDR1 and CDR2 (germline): LGHDT, YNNKEL (reference sequence). V was cut by 7 bases and J by 8 bases, with 14 bases left in between. This CDR3 region has 12 residues. Original analysis: Counts of nucleated cells, estimated from reference gene primer amplification, were obtained. TCRdb keeps only in-frame clones here, not all; method: immunoSEQ multiplex PCR. V and J calls and clone size follow that table, whereas D and trimming were derived from the DNA. The sample has about 220,000 clones, roughly 84% seen once. The source is a man aged 50 to 60 with active or convalescent COVID-19. The genes are TRBV3-1 (or the pseudogene TRBV3-2) and TRBJ1-2, with D possibly being TRBD1 (5 bases). The sequencing sample was made of peripheral blood. This CDR3 is CASTAGGIGYTF. CDR3 DNA sequence: TGTGCCAGCACCGCCGGGGGGATCGGCTACACCTTC.